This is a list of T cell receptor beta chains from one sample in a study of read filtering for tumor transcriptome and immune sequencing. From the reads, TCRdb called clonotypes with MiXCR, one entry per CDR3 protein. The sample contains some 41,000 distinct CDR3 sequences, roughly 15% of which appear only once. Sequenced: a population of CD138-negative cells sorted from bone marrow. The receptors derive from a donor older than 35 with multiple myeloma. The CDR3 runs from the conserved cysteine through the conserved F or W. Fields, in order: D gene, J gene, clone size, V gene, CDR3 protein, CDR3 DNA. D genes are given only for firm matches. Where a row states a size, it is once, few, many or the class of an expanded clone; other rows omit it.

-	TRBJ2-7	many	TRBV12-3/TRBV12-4	CASSWVGSEQYF	TGTGCCAGCAGTTGGGTCGGGTCCGAGCAGTACTTC
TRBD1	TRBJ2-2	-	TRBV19	CATAGQGGTGELFF	TGTGCCACTGCGGGACAGGGGGGAACCGGGGAGCTGTTTTTT
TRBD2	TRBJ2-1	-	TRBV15	CATSSRGGPAAYNEQFF	TGTGCCACCAGCAGCCGGGGGGGACCCGCTGCCTACAATGAGCAGTTCTTC
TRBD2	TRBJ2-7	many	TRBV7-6	CASSRTSGGVGEQYF	TGTGCCAGCAGCCGTACTAGCGGAGGGGTGGGCGAGCAGTACTTC
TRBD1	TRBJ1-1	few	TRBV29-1	CSAGQNMNTEAFF	TGCAGCGCGGGACAGAACATGAACACTGAAGCTTTCTTT
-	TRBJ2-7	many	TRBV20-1	CSARTPDKEGEQYF	TGCAGTGCTAGAACACCAGATAAAGAGGGGGAGCAGTACTTC
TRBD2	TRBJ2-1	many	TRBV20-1	CSAIRLAGGPYSYNEQFF	TGCAGTGCTATCCGACTAGCGGGAGGGCCTTACTCCTACAATGAGCAGTTCTTC
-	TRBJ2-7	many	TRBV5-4	CASSYGGTPLRYEQYF	TGTGCCAGCAGCTATGGAGGGACGCCTCTCCGCTACGAGCAGTACTTC
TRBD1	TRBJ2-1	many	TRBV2	CASSEDRGRGNEQFF	TGTGCCAGCAGTGAGGACAGGGGGCGCGGGAATGAGCAGTTCTTC
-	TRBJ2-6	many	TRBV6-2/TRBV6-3	CASSTGKRPGANVLTF	TGTGCCAGCAGTACCGGTAAAAGACCTGGGGCCAACGTCCTGACTTTC
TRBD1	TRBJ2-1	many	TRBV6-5	CASKGTGNRNEQFF	TGTGCCAGCAAGGGGACAGGGAACCGGAATGAGCAGTTCTTC
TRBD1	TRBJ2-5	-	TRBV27	CASSPNTGDKETQYF	TGTGCCAGCAGTCCAAATACAGGGGACAAAGAGACCCAGTACTTC
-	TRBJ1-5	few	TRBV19	CASSADGYSNQPQHF	TGTGCCAGTAGCGCAGACGGCTATAGCAATCAGCCCCAGCATTTT
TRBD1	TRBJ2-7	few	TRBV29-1	CSVEGRGSLGEQYF	TGCAGCGTTGAGGGCAGGGGGAGCTTGGGGGAGCAGTACTTC
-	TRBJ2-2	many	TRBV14	CASSQALAGTGELFF	TGTGCCAGCAGCCAAGCCCTAGCAGGCACCGGGGAGCTGTTTTTT
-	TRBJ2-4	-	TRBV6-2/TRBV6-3	CASSSRDGKNIQYF	TGTGCCAGCAGTTCCCGGGACGGGAAAAACATTCAGTACTTC
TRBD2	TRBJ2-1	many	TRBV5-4	CASSMGLAGLYNEQFF	TGTGCCAGCAGCATGGGACTAGCGGGTCTCTACAATGAGCAGTTCTTC
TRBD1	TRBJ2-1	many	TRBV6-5	CASISDRDNEQFF	TGTGCCAGCATTTCGGACAGGGACAATGAGCAGTTCTTC
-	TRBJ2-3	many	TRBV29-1	CSVGVSFTDTQYF	TGCAGCGTTGGAGTGAGTTTTACAGATACGCAGTATTTT
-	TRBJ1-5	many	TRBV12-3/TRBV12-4	CASSLATGQPQHF	TGTGCCAGCAGTTTAGCGACAGGTCAGCCCCAGCATTTT
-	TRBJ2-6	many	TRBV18	CASSQRGPSGANVLTF	TGTGCCAGCTCACAACGGGGGCCCTCTGGGGCCAACGTCCTGACTTTC
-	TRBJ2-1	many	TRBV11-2	CASTPGGPEQFF	TGTGCCAGCACTCCAGGGGGGCCAGAGCAGTTCTTC
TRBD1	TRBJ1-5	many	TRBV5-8	CASRTGVHQPQHF	TGTGCCAGCCGAACAGGGGTCCATCAGCCCCAGCATTTT
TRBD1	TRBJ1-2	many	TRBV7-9	CASSLDRGWYGYTF	TGTGCCAGCAGTCTTGACAGGGGATGGTATGGCTACACCTTC
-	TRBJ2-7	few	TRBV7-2	CASSRDGYEQYF	TGTGCCAGCAGCCGGGACGGCTACGAGCAGTACTTC
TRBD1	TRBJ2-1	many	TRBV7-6	CASSFQDRGYNEQFF	TGTGCCAGCAGCTTCCAGGACAGGGGATACAATGAGCAGTTCTTC
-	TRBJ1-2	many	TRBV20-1	CSARVDSANYGYTF	TGCAGTGCTAGAGTAGACTCAGCTAACTATGGCTACACCTTC
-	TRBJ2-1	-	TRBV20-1	CSADEDYEQFF	TGCAGTGCCGATGAGGATTATGAGCAGTTCTTC
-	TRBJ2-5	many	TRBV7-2	CASSLRRNQETQYF	TGTGCCAGCAGCTTACGGCGGAATCAAGAGACCCAGTACTTC
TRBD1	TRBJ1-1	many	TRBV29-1	CSATDRANTEAFF	TGCAGCGCAACGGACAGGGCGAACACTGAAGCTTTCTTT
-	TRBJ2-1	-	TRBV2	CASSELLLALGNEQFF	TGTGCCAGCAGTGAATTGTTACTAGCCTTGGGCAATGAGCAGTTCTTC
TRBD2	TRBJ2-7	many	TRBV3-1	CASSPGTTRTYEQYF	TGTGCCAGCAGCCCCGGGACTACACGGACCTACGAGCAGTACTTC
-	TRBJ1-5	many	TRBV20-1	CSAGVANQPQHF	TGCAGTGCCGGAGTCGCCAATCAGCCCCAGCATTTT
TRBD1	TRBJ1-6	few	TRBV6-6	CAGRRQGAPLHF	TGTGCCGGCAGAAGACAGGGGGCGCCCCTCCACTTT
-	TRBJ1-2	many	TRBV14	CASSQSGWGNYGYTF	TGTGCCAGCAGCCAATCCGGATGGGGTAACTATGGCTACACCTTC
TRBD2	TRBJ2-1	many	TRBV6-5	CASSYSGSRHNEQFF	TGTGCCAGCAGTTATAGCGGGTCTAGGCACAATGAGCAGTTCTTC
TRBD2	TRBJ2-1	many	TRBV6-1	CASVQREYEQFF	TGTGCCTCTGTGCAGCGGGAGTATGAGCAGTTCTTC
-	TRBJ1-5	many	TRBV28	CASSPRPSGNQPQHF	TGTGCCAGCAGCCCGCGGCCGTCGGGCAATCAGCCCCAGCATTTT
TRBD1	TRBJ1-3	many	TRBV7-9	CASSQDRGPGNTIYF	TGTGCCAGCAGCCAAGACAGGGGACCTGGAAACACCATATATTTT
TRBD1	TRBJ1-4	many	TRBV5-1	CASNPTGFDGKLFF	TGCGCCAGCAACCCGACAGGGTTCGACGGAAAACTGTTTTTT
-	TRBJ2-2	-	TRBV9	CASSARSGTGELFF	TGTGCCAGCAGCGCGCGGAGTGGCACCGGGGAGCTGTTTTTT